Listed here is a single T cell receptor beta chain. This sample is drawn from a study of blood T cell repertoires in COVID-19. As for the study in general: Samples of COVID-19 (acute and convalescent) were obtained from the United States, Italy and Spain. T cells, B-cell-depleted T cells, or PBMCs provided the cDNA or gDNA that served as material.

The CDR3 loop spans 15 amino acids. Trimming cost V 3 bases and J 7 bases; bases outside gene matches: 8. In germline, CDR1 is LNHDA, CDR2 SQIVND (reference sequence). Clones were read by immunoSEQ multiplex PCR, and TCRdb kept only the in-frame ones, dropping some. Among 250,000 or so clones listed, 70% to 90% were seen once. V gene TRBV19 combines with J gene TRBJ2-1; 8 bases agree with TRBD2. This clonotype originated in a woman under 40 with acute COVID-19. The sequencing sample was made of PBMCs or T cells enriched from blood (not recorded which). CDR3 in amino acids: CASSIVASGQNEQFF. The DNA of the CDR3 is TGTGCCAGTAGTATTGTGGCTAGCGGGCAGAATGAGCAGTTCTTC.